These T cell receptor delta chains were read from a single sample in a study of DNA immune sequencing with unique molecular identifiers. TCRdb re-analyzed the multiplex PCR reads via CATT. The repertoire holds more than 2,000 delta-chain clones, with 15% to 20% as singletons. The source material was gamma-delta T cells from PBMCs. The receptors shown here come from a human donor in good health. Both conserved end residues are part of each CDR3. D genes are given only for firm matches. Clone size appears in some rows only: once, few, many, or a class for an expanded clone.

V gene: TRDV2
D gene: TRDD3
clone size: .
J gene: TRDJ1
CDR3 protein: CACFSLFPWTGGSNTDKLIF
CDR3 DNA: TGTGCCTGTTTCTCCTTATTCCCGTGGACTGGGGGATCCAACACCGATAAACTCATCTTT

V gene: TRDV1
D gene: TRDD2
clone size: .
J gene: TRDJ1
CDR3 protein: CALGEPIALPMRWADKLIF
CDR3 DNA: TGTGCTCTTGGGGAACCCATTGCACTTCCTATGCGGTGGGCCGATAAACTCATCTTT

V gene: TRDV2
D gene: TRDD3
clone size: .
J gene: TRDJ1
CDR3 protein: CACDTAERTGGSLDKLIF
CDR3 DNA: TGTGCCTGTGACACCGCGGAGCGTACTGGGGGATCGCTCGATAAACTCATCTTT

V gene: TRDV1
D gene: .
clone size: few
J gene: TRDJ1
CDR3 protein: CALALPGRSSPHDTDKLIF
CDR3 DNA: TGTGCTCTTGCCTTACCTGGGCGCTCATCCCCTCATGACACCGATAAACTCATCTTT

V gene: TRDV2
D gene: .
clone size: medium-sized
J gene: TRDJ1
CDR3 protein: CACDTVGRRQTTDKLIF
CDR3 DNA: TGTGCCTGTGACACCGTAGGCCGCCGTCAAACCACCGATAAACTCATCTTT

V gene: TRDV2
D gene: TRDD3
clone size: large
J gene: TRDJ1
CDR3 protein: CACDPLGVYTDKLIF
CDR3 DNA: TGTGCCTGTGACCCACTGGGGGTTTACACCGATAAACTCATCTTT

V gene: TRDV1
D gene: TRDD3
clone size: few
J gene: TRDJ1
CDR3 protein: CALGEGGPKYWGIRSADKLIF
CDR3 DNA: TGTGCTCTTGGGGAAGGTGGCCCGAAGTACTGGGGGATACGTTCGGCCGATAAACTCATCTTT

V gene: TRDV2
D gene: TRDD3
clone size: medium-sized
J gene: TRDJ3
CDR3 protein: CACDKLGDTRSWDTRQMFF
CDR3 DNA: TGTGCCTGTGACAAACTGGGGGATACCCGCTCCTGGGACACCCGACAGATGTTTTTC

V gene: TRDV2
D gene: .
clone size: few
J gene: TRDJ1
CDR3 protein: CACDTVGAVYTDKLIF
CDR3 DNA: TGTGCCTGTGACACCGTGGGGGCCGTGTACACCGATAAACTCATCTTT

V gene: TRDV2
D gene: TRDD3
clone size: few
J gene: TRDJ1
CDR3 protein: CACDPVRLGDTGTLYTDKLIF
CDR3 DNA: TGTGCCTGTGACCCCGTACGTCTGGGGGATACGGGGACATTGTACACCGATAAACTCATCTTT

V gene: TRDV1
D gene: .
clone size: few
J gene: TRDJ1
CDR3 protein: CALGELSKGNDTDKLIF
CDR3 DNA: TGTGCTCTTGGGGAACTATCCAAAGGGAACGACACCGATAAACTCATCTTT

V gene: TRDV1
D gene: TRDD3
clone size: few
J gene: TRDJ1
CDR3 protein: CALGEPLSESVGWGIGGSLRYTDKLIF
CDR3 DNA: TGTGCTCTTGGGGAACCTCTCAGTGAGTCCGTCGGCTGGGGGATAGGTGGGTCACTGCGGTACACCGATAAACTCATCTTT

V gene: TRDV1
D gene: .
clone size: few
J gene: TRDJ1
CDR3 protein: CALGIKGPSYDLSEDWGKNTDKLIF
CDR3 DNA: TGTGCTCTTGGGATTAAAGGGCCTTCCTACGACTTATCCGAGGACTGGGGGAAGAACACCGATAAACTCATCTTT

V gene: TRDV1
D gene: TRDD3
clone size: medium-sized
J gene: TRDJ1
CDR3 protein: CALGDRAFLRYWGLGDTIAYTDKLIF
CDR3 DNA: TGTGCTCTTGGGGACCGAGCCTTCCTACGGTACTGGGGACTGGGGGATACGATAGCCTACACCGATAAACTCATCTTT

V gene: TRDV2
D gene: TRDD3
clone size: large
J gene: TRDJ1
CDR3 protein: CACDPVLGDTLSTYTDKLIF
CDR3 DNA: TGTGCCTGTGACCCGGTACTGGGGGATACCTTATCGACGTACACCGATAAACTCATCTTT

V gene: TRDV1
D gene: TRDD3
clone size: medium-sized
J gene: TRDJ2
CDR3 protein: CALGNSDCWGSALTAQLFF
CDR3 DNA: TGTGCTCTTGGGAACTCCGATTGCTGGGGGTCAGCTTTGACAGCACAACTCTTCTTT

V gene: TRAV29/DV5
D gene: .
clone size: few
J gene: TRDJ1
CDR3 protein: CAASADHLRLGYTDKLIF
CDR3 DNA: TGTGCAGCAAGCGCGGATCACCTACGTCTGGGGTACACCGATAAACTCATCTTT

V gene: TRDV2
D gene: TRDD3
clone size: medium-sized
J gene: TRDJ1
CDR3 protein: CACDAVLGDTKGLINDKLIF
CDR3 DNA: TGTGCCTGTGACGCCGTACTGGGGGATACGAAAGGGTTAATAAACGATAAACTCATCTTT

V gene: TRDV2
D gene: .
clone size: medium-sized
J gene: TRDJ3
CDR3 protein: CACDTASESWDTRQMFF
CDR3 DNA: TGTGCCTGTGACACCGCGAGTGAGTCCTGGGACACCCGACAGATGTTTTTC

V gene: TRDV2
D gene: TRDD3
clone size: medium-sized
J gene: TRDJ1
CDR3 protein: CACDTVQLGVPHTDKLIF
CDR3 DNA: TGTGCCTGTGACACGGTTCAACTGGGGGTTCCCCACACCGATAAACTCATCTTT

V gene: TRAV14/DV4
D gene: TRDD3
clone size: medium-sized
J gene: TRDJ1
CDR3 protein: CAMREDLPSFLLGDNGSGADKLIF
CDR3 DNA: TGTGCAATGAGAGAGGATTTACCATCCTTCCTACTGGGGGATAATGGCTCGGGGGCCGATAAACTCATCTTT

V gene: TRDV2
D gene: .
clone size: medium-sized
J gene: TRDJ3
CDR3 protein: CACDGTGISSWDTRQMFF
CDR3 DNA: TGTGCCTGTGACGGTACTGGTATAAGCTCCTGGGACACCCGACAGATGTTTTTC

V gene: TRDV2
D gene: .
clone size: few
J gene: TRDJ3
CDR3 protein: CACDTAGFLSSWDTRQMFF
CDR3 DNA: TGTGCCTGTGACACCGCGGGGTTCCTGAGCTCCTGGGACACCCGACAGATGTTTTTC

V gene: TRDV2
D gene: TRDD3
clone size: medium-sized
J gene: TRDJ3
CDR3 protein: CACDTVWTGGSQSWDTRQMFF
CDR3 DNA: TGTGCCTGTGACACAGTTTGGACTGGGGGATCTCAATCCTGGGACACCCGACAGATGTTTTTC

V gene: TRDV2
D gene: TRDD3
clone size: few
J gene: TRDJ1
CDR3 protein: CACDTLTGGYWHTDKLIF
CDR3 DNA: TGTGCCTGTGACACTCTTACTGGGGGATATTGGCACACCGATAAACTCATCTTT

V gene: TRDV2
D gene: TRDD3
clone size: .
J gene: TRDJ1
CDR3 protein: CACEPLGDPHYTDKLIF
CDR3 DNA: TGTGCCTGTGAACCGCTGGGGGACCCTCATTACACCGATAAACTCATCTTT

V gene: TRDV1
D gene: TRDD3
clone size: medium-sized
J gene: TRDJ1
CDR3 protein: CALGELGGGIPATLIF
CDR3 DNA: TGTGCTCTTGGGGAACTAGGTGGGGGGATACCTGCAACACTCATCTTT

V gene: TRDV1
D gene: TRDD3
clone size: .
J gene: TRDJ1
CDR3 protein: CALGGQGSRGIPRPSGGGYEYTDKLIF
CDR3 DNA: TGTGCTCTTGGGGGACAGGGGTCCAGGGGGATTCCTAGACCCTCTGGTGGGGGATACGAATACACCGATAAACTCATCTTT

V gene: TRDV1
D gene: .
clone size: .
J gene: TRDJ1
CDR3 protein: CALGVHVWLAIEGGLDKLIF
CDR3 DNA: TGTGCTCTTGGGGTGCATGTGTGGCTTGCCATTGAGGGGGGTCTCGATAAACTCATCTTT

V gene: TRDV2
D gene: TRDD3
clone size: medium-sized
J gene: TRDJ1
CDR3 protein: CACDKLGDTDTDKLIF
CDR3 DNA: TGTGCCTGTGACAAACTGGGGGATACGGATACCGATAAACTCATCTTT

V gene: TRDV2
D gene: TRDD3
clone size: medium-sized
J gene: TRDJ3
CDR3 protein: CACDGLGDYTRQMFF
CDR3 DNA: TGTGCCTGTGACGGGCTGGGGGATTACACCCGACAGATGTTTTTC

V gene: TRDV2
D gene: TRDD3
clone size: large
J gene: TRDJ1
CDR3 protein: CACDAWGITTDKLIF
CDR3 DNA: TGTGCCTGTGACGCCTGGGGGATAACTACCGATAAACTCATCTTT

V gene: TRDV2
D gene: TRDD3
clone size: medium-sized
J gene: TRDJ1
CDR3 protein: CACDGLGDTRTDKLIF
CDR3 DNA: TGTGCCTGTGACGGTCTGGGGGATACACGGACCGATAAACTCATCTTT

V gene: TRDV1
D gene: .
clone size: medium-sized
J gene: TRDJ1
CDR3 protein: CALGEDDGTDKLIF
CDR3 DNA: TGTGCTCTTGGGGAAGATGACGGGACCGATAAACTCATCTTT

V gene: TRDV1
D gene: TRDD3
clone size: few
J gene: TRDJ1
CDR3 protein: CALGVRGYRTKKKGVTDKLIF
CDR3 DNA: TGTGCTCTTGGGGTTAGGGGATACAGAACGAAGAAAAAAGGGGTCACCGATAAACTCATCTTT

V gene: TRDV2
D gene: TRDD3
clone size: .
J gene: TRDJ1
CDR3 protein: CACDTVTGGYPADKLIF
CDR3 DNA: TGTGCCTGTGACACCGTTACTGGGGGATACCCCGCCGATAAACTCATCTTT

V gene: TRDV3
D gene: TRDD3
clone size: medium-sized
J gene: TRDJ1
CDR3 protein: CALDSGVSLGDPPYTDKLIF
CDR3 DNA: TGTGCCTTGGATTCAGGTGTTTCGCTGGGGGACCCCCCCTACACCGATAAACTCATCTTT

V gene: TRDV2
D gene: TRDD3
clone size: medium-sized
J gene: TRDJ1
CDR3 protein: CACDPVLGVSYTDKLIF
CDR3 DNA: TGTGCCTGTGACCCGGTACTGGGGGTGTCGTACACCGATAAACTCATCTTT

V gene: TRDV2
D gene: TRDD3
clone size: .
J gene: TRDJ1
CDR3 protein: CACDGLGEETDKLIF
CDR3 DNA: TGTGCCTGTGACGGGCTGGGGGAGGAGACCGATAAACTCATCTTT

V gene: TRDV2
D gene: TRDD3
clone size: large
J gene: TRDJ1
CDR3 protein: CACDPAALGDSFPDTDKLIF
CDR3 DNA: TGTGCCTGTGACCCAGCAGCACTGGGGGATTCTTTTCCGGACACCGATAAACTCATCTTT

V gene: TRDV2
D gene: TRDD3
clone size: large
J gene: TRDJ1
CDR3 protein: CACDTVKGDKRVRGDQNTDKLIF
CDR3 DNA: TGTGCCTGTGACACAGTAAAGGGAGACAAGAGAGTACGGGGGGATCAGAACACCGATAAACTCATCTTT

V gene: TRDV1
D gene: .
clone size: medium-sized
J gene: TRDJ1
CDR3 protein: CALGELVALPTPFWWKCSDKLIF
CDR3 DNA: TGTGCTCTTGGGGAACTAGTTGCACTTCCCACACCTTTTTGGTGGAAATGCAGCGATAAACTCATCTTT

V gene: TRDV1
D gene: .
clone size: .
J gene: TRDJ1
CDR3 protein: CALTSGETYGDTDKLIF
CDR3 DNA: TGTGCTTTGACCTCGGGGGAGACCTACGGGGACACCGATAAACTCATCTTT

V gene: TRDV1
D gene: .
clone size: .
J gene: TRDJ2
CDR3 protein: CALGSRSLLGMVLTAQLFF
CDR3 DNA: TGTGCTCTTGGGTCTCGTTCCTTATTGGGGATGGTTTTGACAGCACAACTCTTCTTT

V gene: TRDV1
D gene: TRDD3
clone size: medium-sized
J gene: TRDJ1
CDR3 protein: CALGVSLLGDTDKLIF
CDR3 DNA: TGTGCTCTTGGGGTCTCCCTACTGGGGGACACCGATAAACTCATCTTT

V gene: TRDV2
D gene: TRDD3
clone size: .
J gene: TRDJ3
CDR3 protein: CACDTATGGYASSWDTRHMFF
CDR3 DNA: TGTGCCTGTGACACCGCGACTGGGGGATACGCCAGCTCCTGGGACACCCGACATATGTTTTTC

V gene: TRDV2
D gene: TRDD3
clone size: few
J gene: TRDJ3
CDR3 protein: CACDSLLGDHSSWDTRQMFF
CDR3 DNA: TGTGCCTGTGACTCCCTACTGGGGGATCACAGCTCCTGGGACACCCGACAGATGTTTTTC

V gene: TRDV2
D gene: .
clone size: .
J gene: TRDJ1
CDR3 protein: CACDTVIQMTTDKLIF
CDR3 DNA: TGTGCCTGTGACACCGTAATCCAGATGACCACCGATAAACTCATCTTT

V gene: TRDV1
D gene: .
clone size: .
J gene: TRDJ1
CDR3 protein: CALGEPPILLGLYTDKLIF
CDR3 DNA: TGTGCTCTTGGGGAACCCCCCATCCTACTGGGCTTGTACACCGATAAACTCATCTTT

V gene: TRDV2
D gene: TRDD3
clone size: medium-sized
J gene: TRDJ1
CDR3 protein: CACDTLGDHTDKLIF
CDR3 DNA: TGTGCCTGTGACACTCTGGGGGATCACACCGATAAACTCATCTTT

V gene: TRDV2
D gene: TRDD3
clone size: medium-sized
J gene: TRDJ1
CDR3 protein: CACDTVLTGGIRVADKLIF
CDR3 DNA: TGTGCCTGTGACACGGTTCTTACTGGGGGGATCCGGGTTGCTGATAAACTCATCTTT

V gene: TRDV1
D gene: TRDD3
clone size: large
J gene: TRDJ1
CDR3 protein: CALGEIHEPLNVLRVLGVGDTDKLIF
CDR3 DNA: TGTGCTCTTGGGGAGATTCACGAACCATTAAATGTCCTACGGGTACTGGGGGTGGGCGACACCGATAAACTCATCTTT

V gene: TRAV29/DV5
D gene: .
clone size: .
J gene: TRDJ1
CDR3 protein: CAAFERAPTYKLIF
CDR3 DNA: TGTGCAGCATTCGAACGGGCACCCACGTATAAACTCATCTTT

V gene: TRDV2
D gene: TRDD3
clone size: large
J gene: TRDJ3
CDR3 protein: CACDMVLGDTGPPWDTRQMFF
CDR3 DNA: TGTGCCTGTGACATGGTACTGGGGGATACGGGCCCCCCCTGGGACACCCGACAGATGTTTTTC

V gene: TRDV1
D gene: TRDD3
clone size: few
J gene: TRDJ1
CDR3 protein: CALGEKRTDASPTGGYDYKLIF
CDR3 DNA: TGTGCTCTTGGGGAAAAACGGACCGACGCCTCCCCTACTGGGGGATACGATTATAAACTCATCTTT

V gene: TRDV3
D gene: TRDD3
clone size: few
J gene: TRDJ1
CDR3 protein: CAFNVPGTGGYQRYTDKLIF
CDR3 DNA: TGTGCCTTTAACGTCCCAGGTACTGGGGGATACCAAAGGTACACCGATAAACTCATCTTT

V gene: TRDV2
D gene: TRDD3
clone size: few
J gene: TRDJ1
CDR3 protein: CACDTLLLGDTRTTDKLIF
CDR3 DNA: TGTGCCTGTGACACTCTCTTACTGGGGGATACGCGTACCACCGATAAACTCATCTTT

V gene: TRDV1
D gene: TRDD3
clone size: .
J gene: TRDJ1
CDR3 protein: CALGECRWIPVLGGTGTDKLIF
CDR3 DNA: TGTGCTCTTGGGGAATGCCGTTGGATCCCAGTACTGGGGGGAACGGGAACCGATAAACTCATCTTT

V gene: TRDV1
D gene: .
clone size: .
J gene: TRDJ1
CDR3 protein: CALGESGPSYFWGGKYTDKLIF
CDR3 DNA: TGTGCTCTTGGGGAAAGTGGGCCTTCCTATTTCTGGGGGGGAAAGTACACCGATAAACTCATCTTT